This record looks at one TCR beta chain sequence and its context. Method: immunoSEQ multiplex PCR; TCRdb's copy keeps in-frame clones and lacks some. The sample shows fewer than 250,000 clones, roughly 83% of them seen only once. The sample comes from a study of blood T cell repertoires in COVID-19. The CDR3 runs 15 residues. CDR1 is SGHRS, CDR2 YFSETQ, per germline. V gave up 3 bases and J gave up 4 bases; unmatched junction bases: 5. V is TRBV5-1 and J is TRBJ2-7; 12 bases are shared with TRBD1. This receptor was taken from a woman between 45 and 65 years old with acute or convalescent COVID-19. Sample: peripheral blood. CDR3 region: CASSSGQGAQYEQYF. The CDR3, as DNA: TGCGCCAGCAGCTCGGGACAGGGGGCTCAGTACGAGCAGTACTTC. Variable domain in full (rest from reference TRBV5-1 and TRBJ2-7): KAGVTQTPRYLIKTRGQQVTLSCSPISGHRSVSWYQQTPGQGLQFLFEYFSETQRNKGNFPGRFSGRQFSNSRSEMNVSTLELGDSALYLCASSSGQGAQYEQYFGPGTRLTVT.